These 21 T cell receptor beta chains originate from one sample sequenced in a study of T cells in Graves' hyperthyroidism and ophthalmopathy. TCR beta CDR3 sequences were amplified from RNA transcripts. TCR CDR3 regions were first amplified by RT-PCR with HTBI primers. TCRdb reprocessed the multiplex PCR reads with MiXCR, giving one entry per CDR3 protein. The sample consists of about 260,000 distinct CDR3 sequences, less than 20% of them appearing once. Input material: blood. The receptors shown here come from a woman between 18 and 29 years old with Graves' ophthalmopathy.

The table lists this clonotype with many counts. The genes are TRBV11-3 and TRBJ2-2; TRBD1 is a possible D gene (5 bases). Trimming removed 5 bases at V and 4 bases at J, with 14 bases between. The CDR3 spans 15 residues. Germline V gene sequence: CDR1 SGHNT, CDR2 YENEEA. The CDR3 loop reads CASSPAGRGTGELFF. DNA of the CDR3: TGTGCCAGCAGCCCCGCAGGAAGGGGCACCGGGGAGCTGTTTTTT.

This clonotype has a count of ten or more. The rearrangement uses TRBV4-1 and TRBJ1-6; D is unresolved. Germline V gives CDR1 MGHRA, CDR2 YSYEKL. The CDR3 has 16 amino acids. With 5 bases removed from V and 0 bases from J, the gap between germline ends came to 11 bases. The CDR3 region has the DNA TGCGCCAGCAGCGAAGGTCGGAGCTCCTATAATTCACCCCTCCACTTT. As protein: CASSEGRSSYNSPLHF.

This clonotype has a handful of counts. V and J are TRBV9 and TRBJ2-3; 7 positions match TRBD2. V lost 0 bases to trimming and J lost 4 bases; unmatched junction nucleotides: 8. The CDR3 totals 16 residues. Germline V gene sequence: CDR1 SGDLS, CDR2 YYNGEE. The CDR3 sequence is CASSVEAGVPPDTQYF. For the CDR3, the DNA is TGTGCCAGCAGCGTAGAGGCGGGAGTCCCGCCAGATACGCAGTATTTT.

This clonotype was counted many times. V is TRBV7-6 and J is TRBJ2-7; no clear D. Trimming removed 5 bases at V and 5 bases at J, with 10 bases between. Germline V lookup: CDR1 SGHVS, CDR2 FNYEAQ. The CDR3 sequence is 12 residues long. Here the CDR3 DNA reads TGTGCCAGCAGCGCAACGGGCAACGAGCAGTACTTC. As protein: CASSATGNEQYF.

Many counts were recorded for this clonotype. This sequence joins TRBV5-1 and TRBJ1-2; the D is unclear. Germline V gene data show CDR1 as SGHRS and CDR2 as YFSETQ. V lost 0 bases to trimming and J lost 3 bases, with 12 bases between them. CDR3 length: 15 residues. In nucleotides, the CDR3 is TGCGCCAGCAGCTTGGAGTTGAAGGGTTACTATGGCTACACCTTC. As protein: CASSLELKGYYGYTF.

This clonotype was recorded at least ten times. This chain uses TRBV7-2 with TRBJ2-5; D might be TRBD2 (7 bases). Germline V gene lookup returns CDR1 SGHTA and CDR2 FQGNSA. Trimming took 6 bases from V and 5 from J, leaving 16 bases between them. This CDR3 is built from 14 residues. CDR3 nucleotides: TGTGCCAGCAGGGCCAGGGGAGGGGCGGAGACCCAGTACTTC. This codes for CASRARGGAETQYF.

This clonotype has ten or more counts. V and J are TRBV24-1 and TRBJ2-1, with D maybe TRBD2 (6 bases). Germline CDR1 KGHDR, CDR2 SFDVKD. The ends were cut back, 0 bases at V and 4 bases at J, with 12 bases in the middle. The CDR3 covers 16 residues. CDR3 protein: CATSDLRGTNYNEQFF. The DNA for the CDR3 is TGTGCCACCAGTGATTTGCGGGGGACCAATTACAATGAGCAGTTCTTC.

In its sample, this clonotype was seen many times. This sequence joins TRBV18 and TRBJ2-5, with D possibly matching TRBD2 (5 bases). This CDR3 is built from 14 residues. V lost 3 bases to trimming and J lost 5 bases, with 13 bases between them. Germline V gene sequence: CDR1 KGHSH, CDR2 LQKENI. For the CDR3, the DNA is TGTGCCAGCTCACCCCAACTAGAATGGGAGACCCAGTACTTC. Its protein product is CASSPQLEWETQYF.

This clonotype has at least ten counts. The chain has TRBV15 and TRBJ2-1, with D possibly matching TRBD1 (5 bases). The germline V gene encodes CDR1 LNHNV and CDR2 YYDKDF (reference sequence). The CDR3 sequence is 13 residues long. The V end was cut by 3 bases, the J end by 7 bases, with 10 bases between. CDR3 sequence (DNA): TGTGCCACCAGCAGGGATTACAGGAATGAGCAGTTCTTC. Residues: CATSRDYRNEQFF.

This clonotype was detected a few times. The V gene is TRBV18, the J gene TRBJ1-1; 10 bases map to TRBD1. The germline V gene has CDR1 KGHSH and CDR2 LQKENI. There are 13 residues in the CDR3. The V gene end was trimmed by 5 bases and the J gene end by 6 bases; junction bases not matched to a gene: 3. In nucleotides, the CDR3 is TGTGCCAGCTCAGTCGGACAGGGGGCTGAAGCTTTCTTT. This codes for CASSVGQGAEAFF. The variable domain in full, completed from reference TRBV18 and TRBJ1-1, reads NAGVMQNPRHLVRRRGQEARLRCSPMKGHSHVYWYRQLPEEGLKFMVYLQKENIIDESGMPKERFSAEFPKEGPSILRIQQVVRGDSAAYFCASSVGQGAEAFFGQGTRLTVV.

This clonotype has ten or more counts. The chain links TRBV12-3 or TRBV12-4 to TRBJ2-7, with 15 bases lining up with TRBD2. The CDR3 is 16 residues long. V was clipped by 5 bases and J by 4 bases; unmatched bases: 6. CDR3 sequence: CASSKGLAGGPYEQYF. The CDR3 DNA reads TGTGCCAGCAGTAAAGGACTAGCGGGGGGGCCTTACGAGCAGTACTTC.

This clonotype came up many times. The CDR3 bases are TGTGCCAGCAGCCCCCGGGCCCCTGTGGAGGAGACCCAGTACTTC. This gives the protein CASSPRAPVEETQYF. The chain is built from TRBV7-9 and TRBJ2-5; D call uncertain. Trimming shortened V by 5 bases and J by 5 bases, and 18 bases separated the two germline ends. Germline V gives CDR1 SEHNR, CDR2 FQNEAQ (reference sequence). The CDR3 sequence is 15 residues long.

This clonotype was seen at least ten times. This rearrangement joins TRBV24-1 to TRBJ1-1; a possible D gene is TRBD1 (5 bases). From germline, CDR1 is KGHDR and CDR2 SFDVKD. The V gene lost 5 bases and the J gene lost 4 bases, with 13 bases spanning the gap. This CDR3 comprises 14 residues. The CDR3 loop is CATSGTGQGTEAFF. The CDR3 coding sequence is TGTGCCACCAGTGGAACGGGTCAGGGCACTGAAGCTTTCTTT.

In this sample, this clonotype turned up many times. The CDR3 DNA sequence: TGTGCCAGCAGTTACGCCTTTTGGCCCCAGCATTTT. This gives the protein CASSYAFWPQHF. This chain links TRBV6-6 with TRBJ1-5; no clear D. CDR1 is MNHNY, CDR2 SVGAGI, per germline (reference sequence). The CDR3 runs to 12 residues. Trimming removed 2 bases from V and 9 bases from J, with 8 bases in between.

J is TRBJ2-3 and V is TRBV15; D uncertain. Germline V lookup: CDR1 LNHNV, CDR2 YYDKDF (reference sequence). The CDR3 runs to 14 residues. Trimming cost V 2 bases and J 2 bases, with 8 bases left between them. CDR3 sequence (DNA): TGTGCCACCAGCAGAACTTCCTCCACAGATACGCAGTATTTT. It encodes CATSRTSSTDTQYF. Full variable domain (rest looked up from reference TRBV15 and TRBJ2-3): DAMVIQNPRYQVTQFGKPVTLSCSQTLNHNVMYWYQQKSSQAPKLLFHYYDKDFNNEADTPDNFQSRRPNTSFCFLDIRSPGLGDTAMYLCATSRTSSTDTQYFGPGTRLTVL.

This clonotype was detected ten times or more. The chain carries TRBV29-1 and TRBJ2-2; the match to TRBD2 covers 15 bases. CDR1 and CDR2 (germline): SQVTM, ANQGSEA. Trimming at V came to 0 bases and at J to 6 bases, leaving 14 bases not matched to a gene. The CDR3 covers 20 residues. Written as DNA, the CDR3 is TGCAGCGTTGAAGACCGCACCGGGACTAGCGGGAGGCGTAGCCCCGGGGAGCTGTTTTTT. Residues: CSVEDRTGTSGRRSPGELFF.

Worth noting for this clonotype: This sequence may be a read error, since a much larger clone differs from it by one base. The genes are TRBV12-3 or TRBV12-4 and TRBJ1-1; no clear D. The CDR3 is 11 amino acids. The CDR3 loop is CATSRNTGAFF. The CDR3 nucleotides are TGTGCCACCTCGAGAAACACTGGAGCTTTCTTT.

This chain links TRBV27 with TRBJ1-5; 12 nucleotides align to TRBD1. This CDR3 comprises 21 residues. The V gene end was trimmed by 5 bases and the J gene end by 2 bases; junction bases not matched to a gene: 19. Germline V gene data show CDR1 as MNHEY and CDR2 as SMNVEV (reference sequence). CDR3 sequence reads: CASSPIYKTGTGGAGNQPQHF. The CDR3 DNA is TGTGCCAGCAGTCCCATCTACAAAACCGGGACAGGGGGCGCGGGCAATCAGCCCCAGCATTTT.

There are many counts of this clonotype. The chain employs TRBV27 and TRBJ2-7, with a tentative D call TRBD1 (5 bases). This CDR3 has 13 residues. Between the trimmed V and J ends, which lost 5 bases and 2 bases, there was a span of 10 bases. Germline values: CDR1 MNHEY, CDR2 SMNVEV (reference sequence). For the CDR3, the DNA is TGTGCCAGCAGTCCAGGACACACCTACGAGCAGTACTTC. As protein: CASSPGHTYEQYF.

This clonotype has a count of ten or more. The rearrangement uses TRBV25-1 and TRBJ2-3; no reliable D call. The V end lost 5 bases, the J end lost 5 bases, and 11 bases lay between the germline ends. Germline CDR1 MGHDK, CDR2 SYGVNS. CDR3 length: 13 amino acids. The CDR3 loop is CASSRILGDTQYF. The CDR3 DNA is TGTGCCAGCAGTCGGATATTGGGAGATACGCAGTATTTT.

This clonotype was counted ten times or more. V and J are TRBV5-1 and TRBJ2-7, with D possibly being TRBD1 (5 bases). The germline V and J ends were trimmed by 3 bases and 7 bases, with 8 bases remaining between them. The CDR3 spans 11 residues. Germline loops: CDR1 SGHRS, CDR2 YFSETQ. The DNA for the CDR3 is TGCGCCAGCAGCTCCACAGGAGAGCAGTACTTC. Residues: CASSSTGEQYF.